These 19 T cell receptor beta chains came from one sample sequenced in a study of shared clonotypes between healthy human individuals. Sequencing was performed with immunoSEQ multiplex PCR; in TCRdb, only in-frame clones are kept and a portion is missing. The sample holds fewer than 1.8 million clones, roughly 98.5% seen once. Sample: naive CD4+ T cells sorted from blood. Subset denoted: CD45RA+ positively selected. All receptors come from a man aged 25 to 40 in good health.

The V call is TRBV5-4, the J call TRBJ2-2; D remains unclear. Germline V gene lookup returns CDR1 SGHNT and CDR2 YYREEE (reference sequence). V shed 0 bases and J shed 7 bases, with 7 bases lying between them. CDR3 length equals 13 residues. DNA of the CDR3: TGTGCCAGCAGCTTGGACAGTATCGGGGAGCTGTTTTTT. This gives the protein CASSLDSIGELFF.

With regard to this clone: This same CDR3 is encoded by further DNA sequences in the sample. The chain recombines TRBV18 with TRBJ2-7; 11 positions agree with TRBD2. CDR1 is KGHSH, CDR2 LQKENI, per germline. The V segment lost 1 base and the J segment 2 bases; nucleotides outside the gene matches: 1. CDR3 size: 15 residues. Here the CDR3 reads CASSPLAGGTYEQYF. CDR3 DNA sequence: TGTGCCAGCTCACCACTAGCGGGGGGGACCTACGAGCAGTACTTC.

This rearrangement joins TRBV6-5 to TRBJ1-3; D possibly corresponds to TRBD1 (5 bases). This CDR3 has 14 residues. V gave up 9 bases and J gave up 4 bases, with 16 bases separating them. CDR1 is MNHEY, CDR2 SVGAGI, per germline. CDR3 coding DNA: TGTGCCAGTCATGAACAGGTTCCGGGAAACACCATATATTTT. Its translation: CASHEQVPGNTIYF.

This chain connects TRBV5-6 to TRBJ2-5; a possible D gene is TRBD2 (6 bases). Germline-derived CDR1 and CDR2 are SGHDT and YYEEEE. Trimming removed 4 bases from V and 4 bases from J, with 14 bases in between. This CDR3 comprises 14 residues. Here the CDR3 reads CASSRRDLLETQYF. CDR3 sequence (DNA): TGTGCCAGCAGCCGCCGGGACTTGCTAGAGACCCAGTACTTC.

This sequence joins TRBV11-2 and TRBJ2-1; maybe TRBD1 (6 bases). The CDR3 sequence is 16 residues long. Trimming took off 5 bases at V and 4 bases at J, with 18 bases between the two ends. Germline V gene data show CDR1 as SGHAT and CDR2 as FQNNGV. CDR3 amino acids: CASSPSRGTPYNEQFF. Here the CDR3 DNA reads TGTGCCAGCAGCCCCTCTAGGGGGACCCCGTACAATGAGCAGTTCTTC.

The table lists this clone with a count of one. This chain uses TRBV19 with TRBJ1-5; the D gene is possibly TRBD1 (5 bases). V was trimmed by 8 bases and J by 1 base, leaving 6 bases between them. CDR3 size: 12 residues. CDR1 LNHDA and CDR2 SQIVND come from the germline V gene (reference sequence). The CDR3 reads CASWGSNQPQHF. The CDR3 DNA follows: TGTGCCAGTTGGGGGAGCAATCAGCCCCAGCATTTT.

This chain joins TRBV18 and TRBJ2-6; 11 bases agree with TRBD1. Germline assignment: CDR1 KGHSH and CDR2 LQKENI. This CDR3 contains 17 residues. The V segment lost 2 bases and the J segment 3 bases; nucleotides outside the gene matches: 3. The CDR3 sequence is CASSPRTGGGGANVLTF. The DNA for the CDR3 is TGTGCCAGCTCACCAAGGACAGGGGGCGGTGGGGCCAACGTCCTGACTTTC.

The chain is built from TRBV9 and TRBJ2-7, with 7 bases lining up with TRBD1. The CDR3 consists of 15 residues. Unmatched junction bases numbered 11, after V lost 3 bases and J lost 5 bases. Germline CDR1 is SGDLS and CDR2 is YYNGEE. Here the CDR3 DNA reads TGTGCCAGCAGCGCGCGGACAGGACCCTTGGACGAGCAGTACTTC. Its protein product is CASSARTGPLDEQYF. The full variable domain, completed using reference TRBV9 and TRBJ2-7, is DSGVTQTPKHLITATGQRVTLRCSPRSGDLSVYWYQQSLDQGLQFLIQYYNGEERAKGNILERFSAQQFPDLHSELNLSSLELGDSALYFCASSARTGPLDEQYFGPGTRLTVT.

The genes are TRBV28 and TRBJ2-7, with 7 bases aligning to TRBD1. The CDR3 length is 13 residues. The V and J ends lost 4 bases and 3 bases, in that order; junction bases with no gene match: 3. Looked up from germline, CDR1 is MDHEN and CDR2 is SYDVKM. The CDR3 coding sequence is TGTGCCAGCAGTTCGGGACAGCTCTACGAGCAGTACTTC. This codes for CASSSGQLYEQYF.

On this clone: The same CDR3 arises from other DNA sequences in this sample as well. This rearrangement joins TRBV9 to TRBJ2-1; 7 bases match TRBD2. The germline gives CDR1 SGDLS, CDR2 YYNGEE. The CDR3 is made up of 16 amino acids. V shed 0 bases and J 0 bases; nucleotides not matched to a gene: 3. The CDR3 protein is CASSVDGGSSYNEQFF. The CDR3 nucleotides are TGTGCCAGCAGCGTAGACGGGGGGAGCTCCTACAATGAGCAGTTCTTC.

The gene calls are TRBV5-8 and TRBJ1-2, with D tentatively TRBD1 (5 bases). In germline, CDR1 is SGHTS, CDR2 YDEGEE. Trimming stripped 0 bases from V and 6 bases from J, with 12 bases between. The CDR3 totals 14 residues. CDR3 sequence reads: CASSLGMGQHGYTF. The CDR3, as DNA: TGTGCCAGCAGCTTGGGTATGGGGCAACATGGCTACACCTTC.

This chain connects TRBV2 to TRBJ1-1, with D perhaps TRBD1 (5 bases). This CDR3 has 13 residues. CDR1 SNHLY and CDR2 FYNNEI come from the germline V gene. Trimming left V 7 bases short and J 2 bases short, with 11 bases between. The CDR3 sequence is CASIMRGNTEAFF. The CDR3 DNA reads as TGTGCCAGCATAATGAGGGGAAACACTGAAGCTTTCTTT.

On this clone itself: Other DNA variants within this sample encode the same CDR3. The chain recombines TRBV9 with TRBJ2-1; D gene uncertain. Looked up from germline, CDR1 is SGDLS and CDR2 is YYNGEE. The CDR3 loop spans 13 amino acids. The germline V and J ends were trimmed by 0 bases and 9 bases, with 10 bases remaining between them. CDR3 protein: CASSVAPPSEQFF. CDR3 nucleotide sequence: TGTGCCAGCAGCGTAGCCCCGCCTTCTGAGCAGTTCTTC. Full variable domain (missing parts from reference TRBV9 and TRBJ2-1): DSGVTQTPKHLITATGQRVTLRCSPRSGDLSVYWYQQSLDQGLQFLIQYYNGEERAKGNILERFSAQQFPDLHSELNLSSLELGDSALYFCASSVAPPSEQFFGPGTRLTVL.

This chain uses TRBV10-1 with TRBJ2-1; 7 positions agree with TRBD2. Trimming took 4 bases from V and 7 from J; bases not matched to a gene: 10. Germline-derived CDR1 and CDR2 are WNHNN and SYGVQD (reference sequence). This CDR3 spans 15 amino acids. DNA of the CDR3: TGCGCCAGCAGTGTTTCCAGGAGCGGGGCTAATGAGCAGTTCTTC. Residues: CASSVSRSGANEQFF.

The genes are TRBV2 and TRBJ1-3; D possibly corresponds to TRBD1 (6 bases). Germline V gives CDR1 SNHLY, CDR2 FYNNEI. Trimming shortened V by 4 bases and J by 0 bases, and 16 bases separated the two germline ends. This CDR3 has 17 amino acids. The CDR3 region is CASSVGWGQASGNTIYF. In DNA form, the CDR3 reads TGTGCCAGCAGTGTAGGTTGGGGGCAAGCCTCTGGAAACACCATATATTTT.

In regard to this clone: Other nucleotide sequences from this sample produce the same CDR3. J is TRBJ2-1 and V is TRBV5-1; 10 bases align to TRBD2. The CDR3 spans 15 residues. V shed 4 bases, J shed 2 bases, and the junction held 3 bases outside the gene matches. Germline V gene sequence: CDR1 SGHRS, CDR2 YFSETQ. The CDR3 DNA reads as TGCGCCAGCAGCCCAGGGACTAGCGCCTACAATGAGCAGTTCTTC. It encodes CASSPGTSAYNEQFF.

The rearrangement joins TRBV7-2 to TRBJ2-5; TRBD2 matches at 14 bases. This CDR3 is 16 amino acids long. V shed 1 base and J 6 bases; nucleotides not matched to a gene: 4. Germline V gene data show CDR1 as SGHTA and CDR2 as FQGNSA. The CDR3 here is CASSLDRTSGGKTQYF. In DNA form, the CDR3 reads TGTGCCAGCAGCTTAGATAGGACTAGCGGGGGGAAGACCCAGTACTTC. The variable domain in full, completed from reference TRBV7-2 and TRBJ2-5, reads GAGVSQSPSNKVTEKGKDVELRCDPISGHTALYWYRQSLGQGLEFLIYFQGNSAPDKSGLPSDRFSAERTGGSVSTLTIQRTQQEDSAVYLCASSLDRTSGGKTQYFGPGTRLLVL.

Points on this clone: At the DNA level, this CDR3 is encoded by other sequences in the same sample as well. The V call is TRBV5-1, the J call TRBJ1-1, with D perhaps TRBD1 (5 bases). CDR3 length: 13 amino acids. Germline values: CDR1 SGHRS, CDR2 YFSETQ. V lost 5 bases, J lost 5 bases, and 13 bases lay in between. The CDR3, as DNA: TGCGCCAGCAGTTCCCAGGGTCGGACTGAAGCTTTCTTT. It specifies CASSSQGRTEAFF.

The gene calls are TRBV6-1 and TRBJ2-7; D is unclear. The CDR3 extends over 12 amino acids. The germline CDR1 and CDR2 sequences are MNHNS and SASEGT. V lost 7 bases and J 0 bases, leaving 7 bases between the germline ends. In DNA form, the CDR3 reads TGTGCCAGCACTCGCAGCTCCTACGAGCAGTACTTC. Its protein is CASTRSSYEQYF.